This T cell receptor (beta chain) emerged from a study of identical twins. The junction had 2 bases not matched to a gene; V was cut back by 3 bases and J by 7 bases. Germline assignment: CDR1 GTSNPN and CDR2 SVGIG (reference sequence). The CDR3 loop spans 11 amino acids. One entry per CDR3 protein, called by TCRdb with MiXCR from the 5' RACE reads. The profile shows some 1,700,000 distinct CDR3 sequences, around a third of them singletons. The study, taken as a whole, reports: Without tracking the same donors, conclusions rested on cross-sectional statistical analysis. Models underestimated out-of-frame TCR alpha sharing in monozygotic twins.

Remarks on this clonotype: The antigen remains unidentified.

The receptor was isolated from a newborn girl in good health. The chain joins TRBV30 to TRBJ1-1; 7 positions agree with TRBD1. Source material: cord blood. The CDR3 sequence: CAWRWDSEAFF. The CDR3 region has the DNA TGTGCCTGGAGGTGGGACAGTGAAGCTTTCTTT.